A single sample gave rise to the 3 T cell receptor beta chains below, sequenced in a study of radiotherapy plus CTLA-4 blockade in lung cancer. The protocol was immunoSEQ multiplex PCR, while the TCRdb copy is restricted to in-frame clones and leaves out a portion. The sample records about 91,000 clones, 60% to 80% being singletons. This material consisted of peripheral blood, taken from a patient treated with radiotherapy plus ipilimumab. The receptors here all came from a human donor with non-small cell lung cancer that progressed on radiotherapy plus ipilimumab.

The chain links TRBV11-3 to TRBJ1-1; possible D gene TRBD1, 6 bases. The CDR3 consists of 13 residues. V was clipped by 4 bases and J by 3 bases, with 9 bases between them. The germline gives CDR1 SGHNT, CDR2 YENEEA. CDR3 bases: TGTGCCAGCAGCTCCACAGGGTACACTGAAGCTTTCTTT. As protein: CASSSTGYTEAFF.

The rearrangement links TRBV25-1 to TRBJ2-2; D not certain. The CDR3 covers 12 residues. Per the germline V gene, CDR1 is MGHDK and CDR2 is SYGVNS. Trimming removed 6 bases at V and 9 bases at J, with 11 bases between. The CDR3 loop reads CASSATSWELFF. The DNA for the CDR3 is TGTGCCAGCAGCGCCACGAGTTGGGAGCTGTTTTTT.

This chain links TRBV6-1 with TRBJ1-2, with 9 positions matching TRBD1. Unmatched junction bases numbered 3, after V lost 4 bases and J lost 6 bases. The CDR3 spans 13 residues. Germline loops: CDR1 MNHNS, CDR2 SASEGT. As DNA, the CDR3 is TGTGCCAGCAGTGTCGACAGGGGGAATGGCTACACCTTC. It yields the protein CASSVDRGNGYTF.